This T cell receptor beta chain was sequenced during a study of T-cell memory formation after mild COVID-19. Germline lookup yields CDR1 SGHRS and CDR2 YFSETQ. V was trimmed by 4 bases and J by 1 base, leaving 11 bases between them. The CDR3 totals 14 residues. This clonotype has more than one count but fewer than ten. TCRdb reprocessed the 5' RACE reads with MiXCR, giving one entry per CDR3 protein. The table lists some 150,000 distinct CDR3 sequences, about a fifth of them singletons. The rearrangement uses TRBV5-1 and TRBJ1-1; the D is unclear. Input material: PBMCs or a T cell subset sorted from them (not recorded which). The clonotype comes from an adult woman who had mild COVID-19 (a few samples of this study predate the infection). Cell type and time point are not known. This chain's CDR3 is CASSTGRGNTEAFF. As DNA, the CDR3 is TGCGCCAGCAGCACGGGCCGGGGGAACACTGAAGCTTTCTTT.